One TCR beta chain is described in this entry. The germline CDR1 and CDR2 sequences are SNHLY and FYNNEI. The CDR3 contains 15 residues. After removal of 7 bases from V and 4 bases from J, the junction contained 6 bases not matched to a gene. Original processing notes: How many nucleated cells were present was estimated from reference gene primer amplification. Assay: immunoSEQ multiplex PCR; the TCRdb copy retains only in-frame clones and omits some. V and J calls and clone size are those listed in that table; D and trimming were worked out from the DNA. Among nearly 70,000 clones listed, approximately 82% were seen once. These data come from a study of blood T cell repertoires in COVID-19.

The specimen sequenced was peripheral blood. The chain uses TRBV2 and TRBJ2-3, with TRBD2 identical over 12 bases. The clonotype was recovered from a woman aged 80 or older with acute or convalescent COVID-19. The DNA of the CDR3 is TGTGCCAGCAAACGACTAGCGGGGGCTCCAGATACGCAGTATTTT. Translated: CASKRLAGAPDTQYF.